The next 13 T cell receptor beta chains were all read from a single sample in a study of T cells in tumors after PD-1 blockade. Some clones are missing from TCRdb's copy, which holds only in-frame ones; the method was immunoSEQ multiplex PCR. The table lists 60,000 or so clones, roughly 77% of them singletons. Sample: PBMCs, taken before anti-PD-1 treatment. The receptors derive from a human donor with basal cell carcinoma.

The V call is TRBV6-1, the J call TRBJ1-5; TRBD1 is a possible D gene (6 bases). This CDR3 has 15 amino acids. Germline lookup yields CDR1 MNHNS and CDR2 SASEGT. The V end was cut by 0 bases, the J end by 5 bases, with 11 bases between. The CDR3 is CASSEAGGPYQPQHF. In nucleotides, the CDR3 is TGTGCCAGCAGTGAAGCTGGGGGGCCCTATCAGCCCCAGCATTTT.

The CDR3 sequence is CASSSGSGGPGQETQYF. DNA for the CDR3: TGCGCCAGCAGTTCCGGATCGGGGGGGCCGGGTCAAGAGACCCAGTACTTC. The J gene is TRBJ2-5, the V gene TRBV4-1; 8 nucleotides align to TRBD2. Germline CDR1 is MGHRA and CDR2 is YSYEKL. V gave up 6 bases and J gave up 2 bases; unmatched junction bases: 14. This CDR3 comprises 17 residues.

This chain links TRBV4-1 with TRBJ2-7; tentatively, D is TRBD2 (5 bases). The germline V and J ends were trimmed by 3 bases and 3 bases, with 18 bases remaining between them. There are 16 residues in the CDR3. The germline CDR1 and CDR2 sequences are MGHRA and YSYEKL. DNA of the CDR3: TGCGCCAGCAGCCAGGACCCGAGCGGCGGAATCTACGAGCAGTACTTC. It yields the protein CASSQDPSGGIYEQYF.

The chain uses TRBV3-1 (or the pseudogene TRBV3-2) and TRBJ2-1, with 11 positions matching TRBD2. There are 15 residues in the CDR3. Trimming took 4 bases from V and 6 from J; bases not matched to a gene: 5. CDR1 is LGHDT and CDR2 is YNNKEL in the germline V gene (reference sequence). The CDR3 region is CASSLSGGAGNEQFF. The DNA for the CDR3 is TGTGCCAGCAGCCTTAGCGGGGGGGCCGGCAATGAGCAGTTCTTC.

The chain links TRBV6-6 to TRBJ1-4; 7 nucleotides line up with TRBD1. Germline V lookup: CDR1 MNHNY, CDR2 SVGAGI (reference sequence). With V trimmed by 5 bases and J by 2 bases, 8 bases remained unmatched. The CDR3 has 16 residues. For the CDR3, the DNA is TGTGCCAGCAGTCTACAGGGGTCCGGTACTAATGAAAAACTGTTTTTT. It is translated as CASSLQGSGTNEKLFF.

This clone was counted once. The chain uses TRBV21-1 and TRBJ1-3. TRBV21-1 is a listed pseudogene. The CDR3 has 15 amino acids. The CDR3 is CAGKYTGGSGNTIYF. The CDR3, as DNA: TGTGCGGGTAAGTACACAGGAGGGTCTGGAAACACCATATATTTT.

The V call is TRBV5-1, the J call TRBJ1-1, with TRBD1 matching over 8 bases. Per germline, CDR1 SGHRS and CDR2 YFSETQ. Unmatched junction bases numbered 4, after V lost 0 bases and J lost 3 bases. The CDR3 is made up of 15 amino acids. CDR3 DNA: TGCGCCAGCAGCTTGGCCGGGACAGGCCACACTGAAGCTTTCTTT. Translating gives CASSLAGTGHTEAFF. The full variable domain, in which reference TRBV5-1 and TRBJ1-1 provide the parts outside the CDR3, is KAGVTQTPRYLIKTRGQQVTLSCSPISGHRSVSWYQQTPGQGLQFLFEYFSETQRNKGNFPGRFSGRQFSNSRSEMNVSTLELGDSALYLCASSLAGTGHTEAFFGQGTRLTVV.

The J gene is TRBJ1-2, the V gene TRBV19; 9 bases line up with TRBD1. The CDR3 covers 14 residues. The ends lost 7 bases at V and 2 bases at J; junction bases unmatched: 5. The germline gives CDR1 LNHDA, CDR2 SQIVND (reference sequence). The CDR3 loop is CASTRTGENYGYTF. The CDR3 DNA reads as TGTGCCAGTACCAGGACAGGGGAAAACTATGGCTACACCTTC.

This rearrangement joins TRBV27 to TRBJ2-5; TRBD2 agrees at 11 bases. The CDR3 is made up of 16 amino acids. Germline-derived CDR1 and CDR2 are MNHEY and SMNVEV (reference sequence). Germline trimming cut 3 bases from V and 4 bases from J; bases unmatched to any gene: 7. The CDR3 sequence is CASSFQPSGGRETQYF. The CDR3 region has the DNA TGTGCCAGCAGTTTTCAGCCTAGCGGGGGGCGAGAGACCCAGTACTTC.

In its sample, this clone was seen once. The V and J genes are TRBV2 and TRBJ1-1; D remains ambiguous. The CDR3 is made up of 16 amino acids. With 4 bases removed from V and 0 bases from J, the gap between germline ends came to 15 bases. Germline CDR1 SNHLY, CDR2 FYNNEI. CDR3 in DNA: TGTGCCAGCAGTGGGGGAGGGTTAGGCATGAACACTGAAGCTTTCTTT. Translation gives CASSGGGLGMNTEAFF.

This clone was seen a single time. The chain combines TRBV3-1 (or the pseudogene TRBV3-2) with TRBJ2-2, with D perhaps TRBD1 or TRBD2 (5 bases each). V was pared by 0 bases and J by 2 bases, with 16 bases between. Germline V CDR1 and CDR2: LGHDT, YNNKEL (reference sequence). This CDR3 region has 18 residues. The CDR3 is CASSQDPIGAGNTGELFF. CDR3 sequence (DNA): TGTGCCAGCAGCCAAGACCCCATCGGGGCAGGAAACACCGGGGAGCTGTTTTTT.

The sample holds a few counts of this clone. The chain combines TRBV5-6 with TRBJ1-5, with D perhaps matching TRBD1 (6 bases). CDR3 length equals 19 residues. Germline lookup yields CDR1 SGHDT and CDR2 YYEEEE. V lost 2 bases, J lost 5 bases, and 26 bases lay in between. DNA for the CDR3: TGTGCCAGCAGCTTCCACCAAAGGACAGTCCGCCGTATCGATCAGCCCCAGCATTTT. It codes for CASSFHQRTVRRIDQPQHF.

The chain uses TRBV12-5 and TRBJ2-5; D could derive from TRBD1 or TRBD2 (6 bases each). Germline lookup yields CDR1 LGHNT and CDR2 FRNRAP. The CDR3 is 15 residues long. V lost 2 bases and J lost 5, with 15 bases in between. The CDR3 spells CASGLSLGGRETQYF. As DNA, the CDR3 is TGTGCTAGTGGTTTGTCCTTGGGGGGCCGTGAGACCCAGTACTTC.